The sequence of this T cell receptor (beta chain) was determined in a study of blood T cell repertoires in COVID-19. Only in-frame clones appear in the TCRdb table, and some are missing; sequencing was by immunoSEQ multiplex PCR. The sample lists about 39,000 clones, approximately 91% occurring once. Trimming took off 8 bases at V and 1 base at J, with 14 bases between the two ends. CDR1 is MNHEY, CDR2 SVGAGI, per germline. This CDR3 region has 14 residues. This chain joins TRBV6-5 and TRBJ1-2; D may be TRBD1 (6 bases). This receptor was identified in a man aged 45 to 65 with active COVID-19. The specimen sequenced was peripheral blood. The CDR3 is CASLDRRINYGYTF. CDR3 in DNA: TGTGCCAGCCTTGACAGGCGAATTAACTATGGCTACACCTTC.